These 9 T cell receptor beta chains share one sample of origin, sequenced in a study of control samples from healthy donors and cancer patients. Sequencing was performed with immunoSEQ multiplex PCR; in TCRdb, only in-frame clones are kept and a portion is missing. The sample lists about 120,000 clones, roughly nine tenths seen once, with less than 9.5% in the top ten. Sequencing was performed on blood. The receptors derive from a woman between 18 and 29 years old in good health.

The CDR3 DNA reads as TGTGCCAGCAGCCCGAGGAGCTCCTACGAGCAGTACTTC. This sequence encodes CASSPRSSYEQYF. This chain uses TRBV3-1 (or the pseudogene TRBV3-2) with TRBJ2-7; no firm D call. V dropped 4 bases and J dropped 0 bases, with 7 bases sitting between them. This CDR3 has 13 amino acids. Germline assignment: CDR1 LGHDT and CDR2 YNNKEL (reference sequence).

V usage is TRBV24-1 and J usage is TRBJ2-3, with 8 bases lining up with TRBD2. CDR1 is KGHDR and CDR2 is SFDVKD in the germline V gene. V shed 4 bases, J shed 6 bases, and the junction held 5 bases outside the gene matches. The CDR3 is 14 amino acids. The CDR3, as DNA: TGTGCCACCAGTGACACACGGACTAGCGATACGCAGTATTTT. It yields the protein CATSDTRTSDTQYF.

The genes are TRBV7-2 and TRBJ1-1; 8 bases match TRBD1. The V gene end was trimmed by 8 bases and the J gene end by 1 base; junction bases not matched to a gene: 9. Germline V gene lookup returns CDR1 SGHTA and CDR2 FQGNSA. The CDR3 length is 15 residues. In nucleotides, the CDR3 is TGTGCCAGCCAGGGGGCTGGGGCTGGGAACACTGAAGCTTTCTTT. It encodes CASQGAGAGNTEAFF.

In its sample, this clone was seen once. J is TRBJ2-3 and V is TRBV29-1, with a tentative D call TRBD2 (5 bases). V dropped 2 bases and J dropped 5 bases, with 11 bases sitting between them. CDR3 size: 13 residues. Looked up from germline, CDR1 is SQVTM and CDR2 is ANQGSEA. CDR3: CSVERGVRDTQYF. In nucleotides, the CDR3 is TGCAGCGTTGAACGGGGAGTCCGAGATACGCAGTATTTT.

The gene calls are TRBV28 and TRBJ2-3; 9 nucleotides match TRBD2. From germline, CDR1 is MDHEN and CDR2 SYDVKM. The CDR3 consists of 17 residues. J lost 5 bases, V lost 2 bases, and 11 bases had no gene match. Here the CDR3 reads CASSLLPLAGALDTQYF. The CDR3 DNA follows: TGTGCCAGCAGTTTACTCCCCTTAGCGGGAGCCCTAGATACGCAGTATTTT.

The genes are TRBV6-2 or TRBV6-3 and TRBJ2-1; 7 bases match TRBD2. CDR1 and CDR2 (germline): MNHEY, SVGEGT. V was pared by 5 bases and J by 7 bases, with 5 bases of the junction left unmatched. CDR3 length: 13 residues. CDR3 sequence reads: CASSRNSGNEQFF. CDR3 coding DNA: TGTGCCAGCAGTCGGAATAGCGGGAATGAGCAGTTCTTC.

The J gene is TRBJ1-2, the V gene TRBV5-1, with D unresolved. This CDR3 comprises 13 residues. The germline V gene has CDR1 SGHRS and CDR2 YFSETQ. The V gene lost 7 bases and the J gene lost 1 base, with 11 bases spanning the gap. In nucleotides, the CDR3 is TGCGCCAGCGCCGGTAGGGATAACTATGGCTACACCTTC. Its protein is CASAGRDNYGYTF.

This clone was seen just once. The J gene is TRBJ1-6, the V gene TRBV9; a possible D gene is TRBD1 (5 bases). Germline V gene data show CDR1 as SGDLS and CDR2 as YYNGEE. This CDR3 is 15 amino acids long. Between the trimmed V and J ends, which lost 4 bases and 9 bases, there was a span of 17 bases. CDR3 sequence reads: CASSPRQNPLSPLHF. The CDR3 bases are TGTGCCAGCAGCCCAAGACAGAACCCACTTTCACCCCTCCACTTT.

The CDR3 coding sequence is TGCGCCAGCAGCCCGAGCCCTGGGGGGTACGAGCAGTACTTC. Translated: CASSPSPGGYEQYF. The chain combines TRBV5-1 with TRBJ2-7; D is perhaps TRBD2 (6 bases). Germline assignment: CDR1 SGHRS and CDR2 YFSETQ. CDR3 size: 14 residues. The V end was cut by 4 bases, the J end by 4 bases, with 15 bases between.